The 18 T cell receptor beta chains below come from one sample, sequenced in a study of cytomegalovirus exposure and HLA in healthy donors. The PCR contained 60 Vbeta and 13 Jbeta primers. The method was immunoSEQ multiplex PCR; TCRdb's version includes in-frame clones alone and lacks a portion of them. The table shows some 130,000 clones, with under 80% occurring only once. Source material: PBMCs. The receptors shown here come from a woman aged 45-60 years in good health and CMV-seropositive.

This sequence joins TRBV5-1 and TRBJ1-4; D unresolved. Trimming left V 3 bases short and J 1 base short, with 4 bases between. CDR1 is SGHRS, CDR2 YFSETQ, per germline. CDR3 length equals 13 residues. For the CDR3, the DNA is TGCGCCAGCAGCTACGGAACTAATGAAAAACTGTTTTTT. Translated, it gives CASSYGTNEKLFF. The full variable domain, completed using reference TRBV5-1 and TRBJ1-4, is KAGVTQTPRYLIKTRGQQVTLSCSPISGHRSVSWYQQTPGQGLQFLFEYFSETQRNKGNFPGRFSGRQFSNSRSEMNVSTLELGDSALYLCASSYGTNEKLFFGSGTQLSVL.

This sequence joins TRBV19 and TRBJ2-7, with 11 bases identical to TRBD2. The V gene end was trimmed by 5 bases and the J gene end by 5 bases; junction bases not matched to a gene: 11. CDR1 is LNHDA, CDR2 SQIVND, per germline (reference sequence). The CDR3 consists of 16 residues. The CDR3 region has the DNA TGTGCCAGTAGTCTCCGACTAGCGGGGACGATCCACGAGCAGTACTTC. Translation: CASSLRLAGTIHEQYF. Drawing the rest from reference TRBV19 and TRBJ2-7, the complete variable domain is DGGITQSPKYLFRKEGQNVTLSCEQNLNHDAMYWYRQDPGQGLRLIYYSQIVNDFQKGDIAEGYSVSREKKESFPLTVTSAQKNPTAFYLCASSLRLAGTIHEQYFGPGTRLTVT.

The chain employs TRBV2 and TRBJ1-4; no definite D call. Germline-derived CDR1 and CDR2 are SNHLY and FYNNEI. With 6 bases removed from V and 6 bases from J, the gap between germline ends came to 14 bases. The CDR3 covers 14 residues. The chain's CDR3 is CASSRLSSDEKLFF. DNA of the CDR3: TGTGCCAGCAGCCGACTCTCGTCGGATGAAAAACTGTTTTTT.

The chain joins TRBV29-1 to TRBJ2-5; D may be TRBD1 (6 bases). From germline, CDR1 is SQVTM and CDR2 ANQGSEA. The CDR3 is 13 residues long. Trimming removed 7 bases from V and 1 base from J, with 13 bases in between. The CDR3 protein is CSANRDLQETQYF. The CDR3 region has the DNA TGCAGCGCCAACAGGGACCTCCAAGAGACCCAGTACTTC.

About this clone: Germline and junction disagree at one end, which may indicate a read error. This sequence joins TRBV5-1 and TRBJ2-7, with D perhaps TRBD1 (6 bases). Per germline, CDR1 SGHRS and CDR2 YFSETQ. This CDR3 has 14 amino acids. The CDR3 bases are TGCGCCGGCAGTGTGAGTGGACAGAACTACGAGCAGTACTTC. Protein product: CAGSVSGQNYEQYF.

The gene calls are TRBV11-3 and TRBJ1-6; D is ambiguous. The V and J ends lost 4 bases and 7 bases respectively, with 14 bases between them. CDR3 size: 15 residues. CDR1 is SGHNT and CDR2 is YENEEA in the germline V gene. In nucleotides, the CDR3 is TGTGCCAGCAGCTCGGACCGACGGGAAAATTCACCCCTCCACTTT. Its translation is CASSSDRRENSPLHF.

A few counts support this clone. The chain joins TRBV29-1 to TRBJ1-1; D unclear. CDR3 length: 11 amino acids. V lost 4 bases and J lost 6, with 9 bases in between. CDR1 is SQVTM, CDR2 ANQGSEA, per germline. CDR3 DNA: TGCAGCGTTGTGAGGAGTTCTGAAGCTTTCTTT. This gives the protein CSVVRSSEAFF. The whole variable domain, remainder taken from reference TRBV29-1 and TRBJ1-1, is SAVISQKPSRDICQRGTSLTIQCQVDSQVTMMFWYRQQPGQSLTLIATANQGSEATYESGFVIDKFPISRPNLTFSTLTVSNMSPEDSSIYLCSVVRSSEAFFGQGTRLTVV.

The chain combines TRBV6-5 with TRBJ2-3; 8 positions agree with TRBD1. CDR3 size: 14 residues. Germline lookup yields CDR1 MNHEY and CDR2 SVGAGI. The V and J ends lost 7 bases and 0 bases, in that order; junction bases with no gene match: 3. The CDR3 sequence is CASTTGGSTDTQYF. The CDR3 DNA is TGTGCCAGCACCACAGGGGGGAGCACAGATACGCAGTATTTT.

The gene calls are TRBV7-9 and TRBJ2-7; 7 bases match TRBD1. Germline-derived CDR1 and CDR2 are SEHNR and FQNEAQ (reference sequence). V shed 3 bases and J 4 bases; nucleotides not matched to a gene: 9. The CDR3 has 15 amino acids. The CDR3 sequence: CASSFPGQPPYEQYF. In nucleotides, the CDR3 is TGTGCCAGCAGCTTCCCGGGACAGCCTCCATACGAGCAGTACTTC.

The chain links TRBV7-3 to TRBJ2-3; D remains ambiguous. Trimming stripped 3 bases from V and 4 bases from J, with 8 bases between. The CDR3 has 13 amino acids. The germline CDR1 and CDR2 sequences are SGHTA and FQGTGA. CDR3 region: CASSFTEADTQYF. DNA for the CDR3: TGTGCCAGCAGCTTCACCGAGGCAGATACGCAGTATTTT.

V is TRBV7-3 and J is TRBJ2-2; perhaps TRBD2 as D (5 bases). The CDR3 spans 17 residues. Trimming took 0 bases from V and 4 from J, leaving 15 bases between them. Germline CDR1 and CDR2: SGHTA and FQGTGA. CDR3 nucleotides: TGTGCCAGCAGCTTAACCCTCGGCCCCCGGGGCACCGGGGAGCTGTTTTTT. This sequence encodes CASSLTLGPRGTGELFF.

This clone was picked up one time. In nucleotides, the CDR3 is TGTGCCAGCAGTTACTCGACAGGACCGGGAAAACTGTTTTTT. Protein product: CASSYSTGPGKLFF. J is TRBJ1-4 and V is TRBV6-5; a possible D gene is TRBD1 (6 bases). The CDR3 length is 14 residues. Germline V lookup: CDR1 MNHEY, CDR2 SVGAGI. Between the trimmed V and J ends, which lost 0 bases and 10 bases, there was a span of 12 bases.

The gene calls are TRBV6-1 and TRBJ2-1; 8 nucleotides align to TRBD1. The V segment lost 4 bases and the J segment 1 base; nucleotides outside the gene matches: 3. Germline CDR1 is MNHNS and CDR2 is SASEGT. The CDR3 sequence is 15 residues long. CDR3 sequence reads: CASSVQGASYNEQFF. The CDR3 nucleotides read TGTGCCAGCAGTGTTCAGGGGGCGTCCTACAATGAGCAGTTCTTC.

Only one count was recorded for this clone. In DNA form, the CDR3 reads TGTGCTAGCTCTAGCGGGGACACAGATACGCAGTATTTT. Its translation: CASSSGDTDTQYF. The V gene is TRBV7-3, the J gene TRBJ2-3, with 9 bases aligning to TRBD2. This CDR3 has 13 residues. Germline V lookup: CDR1 SGHTA, CDR2 FQGTGA.

This CDR3 reads CASSGRQGASTEAFF. Here the CDR3 DNA reads TGTGCCAGTAGTGGGCGACAGGGGGCAAGCACTGAAGCTTTCTTT. This chain uses TRBV19 with TRBJ1-1, with 10 bases identical to TRBD1. Germline values: CDR1 LNHDA, CDR2 SQIVND (reference sequence). This CDR3 region has 15 residues. The trim removed 5 bases at V and 4 bases at J, leaving 7 bases unmatched.

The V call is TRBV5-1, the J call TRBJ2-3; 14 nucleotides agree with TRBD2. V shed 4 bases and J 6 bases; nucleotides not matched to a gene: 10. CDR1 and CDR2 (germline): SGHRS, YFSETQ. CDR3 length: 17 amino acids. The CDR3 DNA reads TGCGCCAGCAGCCCCGAGACTAGCGGGGGGGCCGGGGATACGCAGTATTTT. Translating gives CASSPETSGGAGDTQYF.

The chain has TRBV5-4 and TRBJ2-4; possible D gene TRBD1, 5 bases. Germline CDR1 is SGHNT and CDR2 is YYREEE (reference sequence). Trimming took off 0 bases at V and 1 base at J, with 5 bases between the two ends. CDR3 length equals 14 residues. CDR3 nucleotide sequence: TGTGCCAGCAGCTTGGCAGGGGCCAAAAACATTCAGTACTTC. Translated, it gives CASSLAGAKNIQYF.

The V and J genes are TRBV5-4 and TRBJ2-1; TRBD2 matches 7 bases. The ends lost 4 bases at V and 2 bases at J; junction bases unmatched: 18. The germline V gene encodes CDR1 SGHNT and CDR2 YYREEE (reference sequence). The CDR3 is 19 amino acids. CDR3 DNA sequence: TGTGCCAGCAGCATCACCGGGACTACCGATCTAGGACCCTACAATGAGCAGTTCTTC. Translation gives CASSITGTTDLGPYNEQFF.